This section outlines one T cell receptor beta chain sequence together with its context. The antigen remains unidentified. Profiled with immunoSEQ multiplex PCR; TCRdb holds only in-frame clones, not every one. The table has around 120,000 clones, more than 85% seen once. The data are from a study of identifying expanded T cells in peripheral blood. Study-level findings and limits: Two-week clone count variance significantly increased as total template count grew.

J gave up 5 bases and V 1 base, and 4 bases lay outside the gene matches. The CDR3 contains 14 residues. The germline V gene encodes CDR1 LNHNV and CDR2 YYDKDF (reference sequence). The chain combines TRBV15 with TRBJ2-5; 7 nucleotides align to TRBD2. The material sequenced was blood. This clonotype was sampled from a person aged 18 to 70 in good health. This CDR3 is CATSRVLGGETQYF. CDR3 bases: TGTGCCACCAGCAGAGTTCTGGGGGGGGAGACCCAGTACTTC.